Listed below are T cell receptor beta chains from one sample, sequenced in a study of breast tumors, draining lymph nodes, adjacent tissues. In TCRdb, the multiplex PCR reads were re-called with MiXCR into one record per CDR3 protein. In the table there are some 97,000 distinct CDR3 sequences, less than 25% of which are singletons. Sequencing was performed on axillary lymph node tissue. These receptors came from a female donor with breast cancer. Some clones in this sample may be carry-over from other donors' samples. Each CDR3 is given with its conserved first and last residue. Each record gives: J gene, CDR3 length, V gene, clone size, D gene, CDR3 protein, CDR3 DNA. The D gene is left open where the match is weak. The size entry is marked missing in some rows and otherwise reads once, few, many or a size class.

j_gene: TRBJ2-3; len: 18; v_gene: TRBV5-1; abundance: many; d_gene: TRBD2; CDR3aa: CASSLDPYGRAGLDTQYF; CDR3nt: TGCGCCAGCAGCTTGGATCCCTACGGGAGGGCCGGGTTGGATACGCAGTATTTT
j_gene: TRBJ2-7; len: 14; v_gene: TRBV20-1; abundance: many; d_gene: -; CDR3aa: CSARDIRFSYEQYF; CDR3nt: TGCAGTGCTAGAGATATCAGGTTCTCCTACGAGCAGTACTTC
j_gene: TRBJ2-1; len: 13; v_gene: TRBV5-1; abundance: few; d_gene: -; CDR3aa: CAGSLAQSNEQFF; CDR3nt: TGCGCCGGCAGCTTGGCACAGAGCAATGAGCAGTTCTTC
j_gene: TRBJ2-7; len: 12; v_gene: TRBV9; abundance: many; d_gene: TRBD2; CDR3aa: CASSVKAGGAYF; CDR3nt: TGTGCCAGCAGCGTAAAGGCGGGAGGGGCGTACTTC
j_gene: TRBJ2-2; len: 13; v_gene: TRBV5-1; abundance: many; d_gene: TRBD1; CDR3aa: CASSLDRGRELFF; CDR3nt: TGCGCCAGCAGCTTGGACAGGGGCCGGGAGCTGTTTTTT
j_gene: TRBJ2-2; len: 14; v_gene: TRBV27; abundance: many; d_gene: -; CDR3aa: CASSLYRDGGELFF; CDR3nt: TGTGCCAGCAGTTTATACAGGGATGGCGGGGAGCTGTTTTTT
j_gene: TRBJ1-2; len: 15; v_gene: TRBV5-1; abundance: -; d_gene: TRBD1; CDR3aa: CASSSTTGGHYGYTF; CDR3nt: TGCGCCAGCTCCTCTACTACAGGGGGGCACTACGGCTACACCTTC
j_gene: TRBJ2-5; len: 14; v_gene: TRBV14; abundance: many; d_gene: -; CDR3aa: CASSHLPGGETQYF; CDR3nt: TGTGCCAGCAGCCACCTCCCAGGTGGGGAGACCCAGTACTTC
j_gene: TRBJ2-7; len: 14; v_gene: TRBV6-1; abundance: many; d_gene: -; CDR3aa: CASSLRAVLDEQYF; CDR3nt: TGTGCCAGCAGCCTCAGGGCAGTTCTCGACGAGCAGTACTTC
j_gene: TRBJ2-7; len: 15; v_gene: TRBV20-1; abundance: many; d_gene: -; CDR3aa: CSAKELTEYVHEQYF; CDR3nt: TGCAGTGCTAAGGAATTGACAGAGTATGTCCACGAGCAGTACTTC
j_gene: TRBJ2-2; len: 16; v_gene: TRBV14; abundance: -; d_gene: -; CDR3aa: CASSQATGPLAGELFF; CDR3nt: TGTGCCAGCAGCCAAGCGACCGGACCTCTGGCCGGGGAGCTGTTTTTT
j_gene: TRBJ2-5; len: 16; v_gene: TRBV25-1; abundance: many; d_gene: TRBD2; CDR3aa: CASSEARDYYQETQYF; CDR3nt: TGTGCCAGCAGTGAAGCCCGGGACTACTATCAAGAGACCCAGTACTTC
j_gene: TRBJ1-4; len: 13; v_gene: TRBV19; abundance: many; d_gene: -; CDR3aa: CATQQGGIEKLFF; CDR3nt: TGTGCCACCCAACAGGGCGGTATTGAAAAACTGTTTTTT
j_gene: TRBJ1-4; len: 13; v_gene: TRBV30; abundance: few; d_gene: TRBD1; CDR3aa: CAWNRGANEKLFF; CDR3nt: TGTGCCTGGAACAGGGGGGCTAATGAAAAACTGTTTTTT
j_gene: TRBJ2-7; len: 14; v_gene: TRBV6-5; abundance: many; d_gene: -; CDR3aa: CASSAATKRYEQYF; CDR3nt: TGTGCCAGCAGCGCCGCTACTAAGCGATACGAGCAGTACTTC
j_gene: TRBJ2-6; len: 19; v_gene: TRBV24-1; abundance: few; d_gene: TRBD1; CDR3aa: CATSDPPTGFSSGANVLTF; CDR3nt: TGTGCCACCAGTGATCCCCCGACAGGGTTCAGCTCTGGGGCCAACGTCCTGACTTTC
j_gene: TRBJ2-1; len: 12; v_gene: TRBV29-1; abundance: many; d_gene: -; CDR3aa: CSVIKDTGEQFF; CDR3nt: TGCAGCGTGATCAAGGACACGGGTGAGCAGTTCTTC
j_gene: TRBJ2-5; len: 14; v_gene: TRBV5-1; abundance: many; d_gene: TRBD1; CDR3aa: CASSTDRVGETQYF; CDR3nt: TGCGCCAGCAGTACGGACAGGGTTGGGGAGACCCAGTACTTC
j_gene: TRBJ2-7; len: 15; v_gene: TRBV9; abundance: medium-sized; d_gene: TRBD2; CDR3aa: CASSVGREFSYEQYF; CDR3nt: TGTGCCAGCAGCGTAGGGCGGGAGTTCTCCTACGAGCAGTACTTC
j_gene: TRBJ1-2; len: 14; v_gene: TRBV19; abundance: many; d_gene: TRBD1; CDR3aa: CASSMGRGHYGYTF; CDR3nt: TGTGCCAGTAGTATGGGCAGGGGGCACTATGGCTACACCTTC
j_gene: TRBJ2-3; len: 13; v_gene: TRBV15; abundance: many; d_gene: -; CDR3aa: CATSRDPRGTQYF; CDR3nt: TGTGCCACCAGCAGAGATCCAAGGGGTACGCAGTATTTT
j_gene: TRBJ1-6; len: 15; v_gene: TRBV20-1; abundance: few; d_gene: -; CDR3aa: CSARESAHANSPLHF; CDR3nt: TGCAGTGCTAGAGAGTCAGCCCACGCTAATTCACCCCTCCACTTT
j_gene: TRBJ2-1; len: 13; v_gene: TRBV6-5; abundance: many; d_gene: -; CDR3aa: CASSKARGNEQFF; CDR3nt: TGTGCCAGCAGTAAAGCCCGCGGCAATGAGCAGTTCTTC
j_gene: TRBJ1-5; len: 13; v_gene: TRBV16; abundance: -; d_gene: -; CDR3aa: CASSQSRNQPQHF; CDR3nt: TGTGCCAGCAGCCAATCGAGGAATCAGCCCCAGCATTTT
j_gene: TRBJ1-2; len: 13; v_gene: TRBV27; abundance: many; d_gene: -; CDR3aa: CASSQRGGYGYTF; CDR3nt: TGTGCCAGCAGCCAGCGAGGGGGATATGGCTACACCTTC
j_gene: TRBJ2-1; len: 17; v_gene: TRBV10-3; abundance: many; d_gene: -; CDR3aa: CAISDAAVISSYNEQFF; CDR3nt: TGTGCCATCAGTGATGCAGCGGTGATTAGCTCCTACAATGAGCAGTTCTTC
j_gene: TRBJ2-1; len: 13; v_gene: TRBV3-1; abundance: -; d_gene: -; CDR3aa: CASSQDRGGSLLF; CDR3nt: TGTGCCAGCAGCCAAGATCGCGGAGGTTCCTTACTCTTC
j_gene: TRBJ2-6; len: 17; v_gene: TRBV11-2; abundance: -; d_gene: -; CDR3aa: CASSLGSDLWRANVLTF; CDR3nt: TGTGCCAGCAGCTTAGGATCAGATCTCTGGAGGGCCAACGTCCTGACTTTC
j_gene: TRBJ2-3; len: 12; v_gene: TRBV5-1; abundance: many; d_gene: -; CDR3aa: CASSSGAYTQYF; CDR3nt: TGCGCCAGCAGCTCCGGGGCATATACGCAGTATTTT
j_gene: TRBJ2-7; len: 15; v_gene: TRBV7-9; abundance: -; d_gene: -; CDR3aa: CASSLGSGPSYEQYF; CDR3nt: TGTGCCAGCAGCTTAGGTTCAGGGCCCTCCTACGAGCAGTACTTC
j_gene: TRBJ2-4; len: 15; v_gene: TRBV27; abundance: -; d_gene: -; CDR3aa: CASSLLWRVKNIQYF; CDR3nt: TGTGCCAGCAGTTTATTGTGGCGTGTCAAAAACATTCAGTACTTC
j_gene: TRBJ2-1; len: 13; v_gene: TRBV30; abundance: few; d_gene: TRBD2; CDR3aa: CAWSVLAGDEQFF; CDR3nt: TGTGCCTGGAGTGTACTAGCGGGAGATGAGCAGTTCTTC
j_gene: TRBJ2-7; len: 16; v_gene: TRBV19; abundance: many; d_gene: TRBD2; CDR3aa: CASSTGGRGTLYEQYF; CDR3nt: TGTGCCAGTAGTACTGGTGGGAGGGGAACCCTTTACGAGCAGTACTTC
j_gene: TRBJ2-1; len: 15; v_gene: TRBV5-1; abundance: many; d_gene: TRBD2; CDR3aa: CASSLAGGYIYEQFF; CDR3nt: TGCGCCAGCAGCTTAGCGGGGGGGTATATCTATGAGCAGTTCTTC
j_gene: TRBJ1-5; len: 14; v_gene: TRBV18; abundance: few; d_gene: TRBD1; CDR3aa: CASSPTGEGQPQHF; CDR3nt: TGTGCCAGCTCACCCACAGGGGAGGGGCAGCCCCAGCATTTT
j_gene: TRBJ1-2; len: 14; v_gene: TRBV7-8; abundance: many; d_gene: -; CDR3aa: CASSLRPSNYGYTF; CDR3nt: TGTGCCAGCAGCTTAAGACCCTCTAACTATGGCTACACCTTC
j_gene: TRBJ1-3; len: 16; v_gene: TRBV6-5; abundance: many; d_gene: -; CDR3aa: CASSLSQGISGNTIYF; CDR3nt: TGTGCCAGCAGTTTGTCACAGGGCATCTCTGGAAACACCATATATTTT
j_gene: TRBJ2-7; len: 17; v_gene: TRBV6-5; abundance: many; d_gene: TRBD2; CDR3aa: CASKPGRLAGASYEQYF; CDR3nt: TGTGCCAGCAAACCCGGGCGGCTAGCGGGGGCCTCCTACGAGCAGTACTTC
j_gene: TRBJ2-1; len: 11; v_gene: TRBV24-1; abundance: many; d_gene: -; CDR3aa: CATSDFSEQFF; CDR3nt: TGTGCCACCAGTGATTTTAGTGAGCAGTTCTTC
j_gene: TRBJ1-5; len: 15; v_gene: TRBV2; abundance: many; d_gene: -; CDR3aa: CASSEWIRGLQPQHF; CDR3nt: TGTGCCAGCAGTGAATGGATAAGGGGTCTTCAGCCCCAGCATTTT
j_gene: TRBJ2-7; len: 16; v_gene: TRBV7-2; abundance: many; d_gene: -; CDR3aa: CASSSKARGRRDEQYF; CDR3nt: TGTGCCAGCAGCTCCAAGGCCAGGGGACGAAGGGACGAGCAGTACTTC
j_gene: TRBJ2-5; len: 14; v_gene: TRBV3-1; abundance: many; d_gene: TRBD2; CDR3aa: CASSSLAAQETQYF; CDR3nt: TGTGCCAGCAGCTCTCTAGCGGCCCAAGAGACCCAGTACTTC
j_gene: TRBJ2-1; len: 14; v_gene: TRBV4-1; abundance: many; d_gene: TRBD2; CDR3aa: CASSPGLLGNEQFF; CDR3nt: TGCGCCAGCAGCCCGGGACTACTGGGGAATGAGCAGTTCTTC
j_gene: TRBJ1-6; len: 16; v_gene: TRBV3-1; abundance: many; d_gene: TRBD1; CDR3aa: CASSQAVRDSRSPLHF; CDR3nt: TGTGCCAGCAGCCAAGCGGTCCGGGACAGCCGATCACCCCTCCACTTT
j_gene: TRBJ2-5; len: 14; v_gene: TRBV2; abundance: many; d_gene: -; CDR3aa: CASKPQGFWETQYF; CDR3nt: TGTGCCAGCAAGCCGCAGGGTTTCTGGGAGACCCAGTACTTC
j_gene: TRBJ1-3; len: 16; v_gene: TRBV2; abundance: many; d_gene: -; CDR3aa: CASSERGAQLGNTIYF; CDR3nt: TGTGCCAGCAGTGAAAGGGGGGCGCAGTTAGGAAACACCATATATTTT
j_gene: TRBJ2-3; len: 13; v_gene: TRBV19; abundance: many; d_gene: TRBD2; CDR3aa: CASSIGGGGTQYF; CDR3nt: TGTGCCAGTAGTATAGGCGGGGGGGGGACGCAGTATTTT
j_gene: TRBJ2-7; len: 14; v_gene: TRBV14; abundance: many; d_gene: -; CDR3aa: CASSQVGGLNEQYF; CDR3nt: TGTGCCAGCAGCCAAGTTGGGGGGCTTAACGAGCAGTACTTC
j_gene: TRBJ1-5; len: 13; v_gene: TRBV3-1; abundance: many; d_gene: -; CDR3aa: CASSRLPNQPQHF; CDR3nt: TGTGCCAGCAGCAGACTCCCGAATCAGCCCCAGCATTTT